The 15 T cell receptor beta chains below were found in one sample sequenced in a study of cytomegalovirus exposure and HLA in healthy donors (dated by TCRdb to 2016 to 2017). Library construction relied on the immunoSEQ multiplex PCR assay. For the multiplex PCR, a mixture combining 60 forward primers for TCR Vbeta segments and 13 reverse primers for TCR Jbeta segments was used. The clones in this table, taken by TCRdb from immuneACCESS, are in-frame only. Not every clone is retained; where verified, under half of the shortfall comes from an unresolved V gene, and the cause of the rest is unknown. Counted in this sample were roughly 140,000 clones; about four fifths of them appeared once. Jointly, the top ten make up roughly 6.2% of the sample. Sequences were obtained from PBMCs. These TCRs come from a woman in her thirties or forties in good health and CMV-seropositive.

The V call is TRBV6-5, the J call TRBJ2-1; 7 positions match TRBD2. Germline lookup yields CDR1 MNHEY and CDR2 SVGAGI. This CDR3 has 13 amino acids. V shed 7 bases, J shed 9 bases, and the junction held 9 bases outside the gene matches. The CDR3 spells CASILAQLGEQFF. CDR3 bases: TGTGCCAGCATACTAGCGCAGCTGGGTGAGCAGTTCTTC.

In nucleotides, the CDR3 is TGTGCCAGTCACCACGCCGGGACTTCTTCCTACAATGAGCAGTTCTTC. Its translation is CASHHAGTSSYNEQFF. This chain links TRBV19 with TRBJ2-1; D may be TRBD2 (6 bases). This CDR3 spans 16 amino acids. V was shortened by 8 bases and J by 1 base, with 18 bases between the two germline ends. From germline, CDR1 is LNHDA and CDR2 SQIVND (reference sequence).

The rearrangement uses TRBV5-1 and TRBJ1-3; maybe TRBD1 (6 bases). V lost 0 bases to trimming and J lost 0 bases, with 7 bases between them. This CDR3 contains 15 residues. Looked up from germline, CDR1 is SGHRS and CDR2 is YFSETQ. CDR3 coding DNA: TGCGCCAGCAGCTTGGGGACAGTCTCTGGAAACACCATATATTTT. Protein: CASSLGTVSGNTIYF.

The count of this clone is one. The gene calls are TRBV6-6 and TRBJ2-2, with TRBD1 as a possible D gene (5 bases). Trimming cost V 6 bases and J 6 bases, with 11 bases left between them. Germline V gene sequence: CDR1 MNHNY, CDR2 SVGAGI (reference sequence). CDR3 length: 13 amino acids. The CDR3 sequence is CASRNRISGELFF. In DNA, the CDR3 is TGTGCCAGCAGAAACAGGATCTCCGGGGAGCTGTTTTTT.

This clone was observed a single time. The CDR3 nucleotides read TGTGCCAGCAGTTTAAACCAAGGACTCCGTAGCCTCAATGAGCAGTTCTTC. Encoded protein: CASSLNQGLRSLNEQFF. The V call is TRBV28, the J call TRBJ2-1; D is possibly TRBD2 (5 bases). The CDR3 has 17 amino acids. Germline V gene lookup returns CDR1 MDHEN and CDR2 SYDVKM. V lost 2 bases to trimming and J lost 6 bases, with 20 bases between them. The whole variable domain, remainder taken from reference TRBV28 and TRBJ2-1, is DVKVTQSSRYLVKRTGEKVFLECVQDMDHENMFWYRQDPGLGLRLIYFSYDVKMKEKGDIPEGYSVSREKKERFSLILESASTNQTSMYLCASSLNQGLRSLNEQFFGPGTRLTVL.

The chain couples TRBV6-1 to TRBJ1-2; D perhaps matches TRBD1 (5 bases). Germline V CDR1 and CDR2: MNHNS, SASEGT. V gave up 2 bases and J gave up 2 bases, with 12 bases separating them. The CDR3 is 15 residues long. This CDR3 is CASSETYGGNYGYTF. Here the CDR3 DNA reads TGTGCCAGCAGTGAAACCTACGGGGGGAACTATGGCTACACCTTC.

The genes are TRBV2 and TRBJ2-3, with 12 bases aligning to TRBD2. CDR3 length: 15 residues. The ends lost 6 bases at V and 2 bases at J; junction bases unmatched: 3. Germline values: CDR1 SNHLY, CDR2 FYNNEI. In DNA form, the CDR3 reads TGTGCCAGCAGCTGGACTAGCGGGACCACAGATACGCAGTATTTT. Translated: CASSWTSGTTDTQYF.

This clone was seen a single time. The chain links TRBV2 to TRBJ1-1; 9 nucleotides agree with TRBD1. Germline V CDR1 and CDR2: SNHLY, FYNNEI. This CDR3 is 14 amino acids long. V lost 7 bases, J lost 1 base, and 4 bases stayed unmatched. The CDR3 is CASTSQGANTEAFF. CDR3 nucleotides: TGTGCCAGCACCTCACAGGGGGCGAACACTGAAGCTTTCTTT.

This CDR3 is CASSFYPGTSGSTDTQYF. The CDR3 DNA is TGTGCCAGCAGTTTCTACCCGGGGACTAGCGGTAGCACAGATACGCAGTATTTT. The chain employs TRBV28 and TRBJ2-3; 11 bases are a match to TRBD2. Losses at the gene ends were 3 bases for V and 0 bases for J; bases not matched to a gene: 8. Germline CDR1 is MDHEN and CDR2 is SYDVKM. CDR3 length equals 18 residues.

The V gene is TRBV15, the J gene TRBJ2-7, with D possibly matching TRBD1 (6 bases). Germline V lookup: CDR1 LNHNV, CDR2 YYDKDF (reference sequence). The length of the CDR3 is 14 residues. Trimming left V 4 bases short and J 2 bases short, with 12 bases between. This chain's CDR3 is CATSKTGRTYEQYF. In nucleotides, the CDR3 is TGTGCCACCAGCAAAACAGGGCGAACCTACGAGCAGTACTTC. The full variable domain, completed using reference TRBV15 and TRBJ2-7, is DAMVIQNPRYQVTQFGKPVTLSCSQTLNHNVMYWYQQKSSQAPKLLFHYYDKDFNNEADTPDNFQSRRPNTSFCFLDIRSPGLGDTAMYLCATSKTGRTYEQYFGPGTRLTVT.

The count of this clone is one. The gene calls are TRBV5-1 and TRBJ2-3; 10 bases line up with TRBD2. The V gene end was trimmed by 0 bases and the J gene end by 5 bases; junction bases not matched to a gene: 6. Germline loops: CDR1 SGHRS, CDR2 YFSETQ. The CDR3 runs 16 residues. In nucleotides, the CDR3 is TGCGCCAGCAGCTTGGAGTCTAGCGGGAGCGGAGATACGCAGTATTTT. Translation gives CASSLESSGSGDTQYF.

J is TRBJ2-1 and V is TRBV7-3; D possibly corresponds to TRBD2 (6 bases). There are 15 residues in the CDR3. The germline V gene encodes CDR1 SGHTA and CDR2 FQGTGA. Trimming removed 3 bases at V and 5 bases at J, with 14 bases between. CDR3 DNA: TGTGCCAGCAGCTTGGTCGGGACTGGAAACAATGAGCAGTTCTTC. Translation: CASSLVGTGNNEQFF.

The chain links TRBV28 to TRBJ1-2; TRBD1 aligns across 9 bases. The CDR3 spans 14 residues. Looked up from germline, CDR1 is MDHEN and CDR2 is SYDVKM. The V and J ends lost 3 bases and 7 bases, in that order; junction bases with no gene match: 6. The CDR3 DNA reads TGTGCCAGCAGTTTGGGAACAGGGGGCGGTGGCTACACCTTC. Protein product: CASSLGTGGGGYTF.

The chain uses TRBV5-1 and TRBJ1-2, with 7 bases identical to TRBD1. Looked up from germline, CDR1 is SGHRS and CDR2 is YFSETQ. The CDR3 length is 16 residues. V lost 3 bases to trimming and J lost 2 bases; unmatched junction nucleotides: 10. The CDR3 DNA reads as TGCGCCAGCAGCTCGCCGGACAGGCTCGTGAACTATGGCTACACCTTC. Translated: CASSSPDRLVNYGYTF.

V is TRBV27 and J is TRBJ1-2, with D perhaps matching TRBD1 (5 bases). V dropped 4 bases and J dropped 5 bases, with 17 bases sitting between them. The V gene's germline CDR1 is MNHEY and CDR2 SMNVEV (reference sequence). The length of the CDR3 is 15 residues. Written as DNA, the CDR3 is TGTGCCAGCAGTTCCGGGCTGGGGCCCAGGTATGGCTACACCTTC. Amino acid sequence: CASSSGLGPRYGYTF.